These 8 T cell receptor beta chains came from one sample sequenced in a study of monozygotic twins with inflammatory bowel disease (dated by TCRdb to between 2019 and 2020). The method behind the library was 5' RACE. The instrument was an Illumina HiSeq 2500. One entry per CDR3 protein sequence results from the TCRdb reprocessing of the reads, with DNA left out. This sample's table carries under 350,000 distinct CDR3 sequences. Roughly 5.2% of the sample rests with the top ten. Sequencing input: blood. The source of these receptors is a human donor with ulcerative colitis or Crohn's disease, or a healthy co-twin of an affected twin (not recorded which).

This chain uses TRBV30 with TRBJ2-3; there is no DNA to check the TCRdb D call of TRBD1. The CDR3 covers 13 residues. The V gene's germline CDR1 is GTSNPN and CDR2 SVGIG (reference sequence). This CDR3 reads CAWSRGRTDTQYF.

This chain uses TRBV6-2 or TRBV6-3 with TRBJ1-2. This CDR3 region has 13 residues. Germline V gene lookup returns CDR1 MNHEY and CDR2 SVGEGT. The CDR3 here is CASRTSGSYGYTF.

The V call is TRBV19, the J call TRBJ1-5. The CDR3 consists of 15 residues. Germline CDR1 reads LNHDA; CDR2 reads SQIVND (reference sequence). The CDR3 loop reads CASSPAGFGSQPQHF.

V is TRBV27 and J is TRBJ2-2; the TRBD2 assignment by TCRdb is unverifiable without DNA. This CDR3 comprises 15 residues. Germline values: CDR1 MNHEY, CDR2 SMNVEV (reference sequence). CDR3: CASRTSGLPTGELFF.

V usage is TRBV28 and J usage is TRBJ2-5; TCRdb's D call, TRBD1, is unchecked because there is no DNA. The CDR3 has 12 amino acids. From germline, CDR1 is MDHEN and CDR2 SYDVKM. The CDR3 region is CASKAGAKTQYF.

The chain carries TRBV12-3 or TRBV12-4 and TRBJ2-2; the TRBD1 assignment by TCRdb is unverifiable without DNA. This CDR3 has 16 residues. The CDR3 protein is CASTLLGTGITGELFF.

The chain is built from TRBV20-1 and TRBJ2-7; the D gene TCRdb calls, TRBD1, cannot be checked with no DNA. The CDR3 sequence is 15 residues long. Looked up from germline, CDR1 is DFQATT and CDR2 is SNEGSKA (reference sequence). The CDR3 reads CSAPPPRGRGAEQYF.

The chain employs TRBV7-9 and TRBJ2-5; absent DNA, TCRdb's TRBD1 call cannot be checked. The CDR3 is made up of 14 amino acids. The germline V gene has CDR1 SEHNR and CDR2 FQNEAQ (reference sequence). The CDR3 spells CASSLVAGLQTQYF.